This T cell receptor beta chain was identified in a study of PD-1 blockade in classical Hodgkin lymphoma. On the study more broadly: With a 2-week interval, patients received intravenous nivolumab at 3 mg/kg. Whole-study results and caveats: At baseline, newly diagnosed patients reportedly showed less TCR diversity than healthy donors. Exclusion removed patients who began nivolumab under 1 year after ASCT. Unlike CD8+ TCR diversity, which did not rise significantly by C4D1, CD4+ TCR diversity did.

The V gene's germline CDR1 is SEHNR and CDR2 FQNEAQ (reference sequence). Unmatched junction bases numbered 4, after V lost 0 bases and J lost 8 bases. This CDR3 is 16 amino acids long. All the patients suffered relapse after autologous stem cell transplantation, and brentuximab vedotin exposure differed. Profiled with immunoSEQ multiplex PCR; TCRdb holds only in-frame clones, not every one. The table shows more than 55,000 clones, with approximately 90% occurring only once. To note about this clone: The antigen is unknown.

The chain carries TRBV7-9 and TRBJ2-3; 14 positions agree with TRBD2. The sequencing here drew on peripheral blood mononuclear cells (PBMCs), taken before the second cycle of nivolumab. This clonotype was sampled from a human donor with classical Hodgkin lymphoma. CDR3 sequence reads: CASSLALGLAGVTQYF. For the CDR3, the DNA is TGTGCCAGCAGCTTAGCGCTGGGACTAGCGGGGGTTACGCAGTATTTT. Complete variable domain (other parts from reference TRBV7-9 and TRBJ2-3): DTGVSQNPRHKITKRGQNVTFRCDPISEHNRLYWYRQTLGQGPEFLTYFQNEAQLEKSRLLSDRFSAERPKGSFSTLEIQRTEQGDSAMYLCASSLALGLAGVTQYFGPGTRLTVL.